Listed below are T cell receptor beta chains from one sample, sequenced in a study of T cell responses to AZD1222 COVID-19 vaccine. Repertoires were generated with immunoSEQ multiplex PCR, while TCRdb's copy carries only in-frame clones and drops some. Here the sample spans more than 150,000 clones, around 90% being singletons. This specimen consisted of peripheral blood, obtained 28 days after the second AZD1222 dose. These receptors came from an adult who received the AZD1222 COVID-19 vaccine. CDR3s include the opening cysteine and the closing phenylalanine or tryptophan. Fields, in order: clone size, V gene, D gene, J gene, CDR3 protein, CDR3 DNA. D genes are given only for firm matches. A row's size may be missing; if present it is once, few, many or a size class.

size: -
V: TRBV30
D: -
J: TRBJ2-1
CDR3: CASSHGAGSYNEQFF
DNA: TGTGCCTCCTCCCACGGGGCAGGCTCCTACAATGAGCAGTTCTTC

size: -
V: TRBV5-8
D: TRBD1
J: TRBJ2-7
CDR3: CASIIRGLEEQYF
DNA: TGTGCCAGCATCATCAGGGGGCTAGAAGAGCAGTACTTC

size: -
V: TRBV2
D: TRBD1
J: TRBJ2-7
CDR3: CASSPGQGDEQYF
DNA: TGTGCCAGCAGTCCGGGACAGGGTGACGAGCAGTACTTC

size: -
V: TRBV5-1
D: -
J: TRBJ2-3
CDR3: CASSFTTGTDTQYF
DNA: TGCGCCAGCAGCTTCACTACAGGGACAGATACGCAGTATTTT

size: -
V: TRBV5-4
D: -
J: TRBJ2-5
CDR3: CASSLGGSAGETQYF
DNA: TGTGCCAGCAGCTTGGGTGGGTCAGCGGGAGAGACCCAGTACTTC

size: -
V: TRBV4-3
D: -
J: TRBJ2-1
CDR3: CASSLAGSSYNEQFF
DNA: TGCGCCAGCAGCTTGGCGGGATCCTCCTACAATGAGCAGTTCTTC

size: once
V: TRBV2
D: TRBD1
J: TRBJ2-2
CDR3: CASSDRATTGELFF
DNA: TGTGCCAGCTCGGACAGGGCTACCACCGGGGAGCTGTTTTTT

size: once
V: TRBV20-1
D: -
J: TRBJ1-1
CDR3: CSIYRYTEAFF
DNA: TGCAGTATTTACAGGTACACTGAAGCTTTCTTT

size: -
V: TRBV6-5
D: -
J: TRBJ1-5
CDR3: CASSYVGNQPQHF
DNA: TGTGCCAGCAGTTACGTCGGGAATCAGCCCCAGCATTTT

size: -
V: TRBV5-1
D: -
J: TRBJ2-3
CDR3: CASSSGTATPDTQYF
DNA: TGCGCCAGCAGCTCCGGGACCGCCACCCCAGATACGCAGTATTTT

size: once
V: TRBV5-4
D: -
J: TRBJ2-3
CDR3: CASSLAGRSYTDTQYF
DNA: TGTGCCAGCAGCTTGGCCGGCAGGTCTTACACAGATACGCAGTATTTT

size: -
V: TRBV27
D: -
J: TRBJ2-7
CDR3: CASTLSSGSYEQYF
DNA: TGTGCCAGCACCCTGTCCTCAGGGAGCTACGAGCAGTACTTC